A single sample is the source of the 12 T cell receptor beta chains below, sequenced in a study of technical replicates of blood from a handful of donors. The repertoire was sequenced with immunoSEQ multiplex PCR; TCRdb's copy has only in-frame clones and lacks some. The sample consists of about 85,000 clones, about 95% of them appearing once. Sample: T cells isolated from PBMCs. These receptor sequences come from a human donor in good health.

The chain combines TRBV6-5 with TRBJ1-2; weak D call: TRBD1 (6 bases). Germline values: CDR1 MNHEY, CDR2 SVGAGI. Trimming took off 5 bases at V and 4 bases at J, with 14 bases between the two ends. CDR3 size: 14 residues. CDR3 protein: CASSLTQGSYGYTF. As DNA, the CDR3 is TGTGCCAGCAGTCTCACACAGGGTTCCTATGGCTACACCTTC.

The chain carries TRBV7-3 and TRBJ1-1; TRBD1 matches at 10 bases. The V and J ends lost 5 bases and 3 bases, in that order; junction bases with no gene match: 15. The CDR3 spans 18 residues. Germline CDR1 SGHTA, CDR2 FQGTGA. The CDR3 region is CASSVWDRGPMKDTEAFF. In nucleotides, the CDR3 is TGTGCCAGCAGCGTCTGGGACAGGGGCCCTATGAAGGACACTGAAGCTTTCTTT.

V is TRBV9 and J is TRBJ1-6; a weak D match, TRBD1 (6 bases). Germline CDR1 SGDLS, CDR2 YYNGEE. The CDR3 runs 14 residues. Deletions cut 0 bases from V and 7 bases from J, with 8 bases between. CDR3 bases: TGTGCCAGCAGCGTAGGGCAGGGGAATTCACCCCTCCACTTT. Protein sequence: CASSVGQGNSPLHF.

CDR3 amino acids: CASSVTGGLNTEAFF. The CDR3 nucleotides read TGTGCCAGCAGCGTCACAGGGGGCCTCAACACTGAAGCTTTCTTT. This rearrangement joins TRBV9 to TRBJ1-1; TRBD1 matches 9 bases. CDR3 size: 15 residues. J was trimmed by 2 bases and V by 2 bases; bases with no gene match: 4. CDR1 SGDLS and CDR2 YYNGEE come from the germline V gene.

The rearrangement uses TRBV7-2 and TRBJ1-5; no clear D. Germline V CDR1 and CDR2: SGHTA, FQGNSA. Trimming removed 3 bases from V and 2 bases from J, with 5 bases in between. The CDR3 spans 13 residues. The CDR3 coding sequence is TGTGCCAGCAGCTTTTCCGGCAATCAGCCCCAGCATTTT. Translation: CASSFSGNQPQHF.

The sample holds one count of this clone. The J gene is TRBJ2-7, the V gene TRBV5-4; 9 positions match TRBD1. The CDR3 is made up of 13 amino acids. V gave up 2 bases and J gave up 7 bases; unmatched junction bases: 4. The germline V gene has CDR1 SGHNT and CDR2 YYREEE (reference sequence). The CDR3 sequence is CASSLRDRDEQYF. The CDR3 coding sequence is TGTGCCAGCAGCTTAAGGGACAGGGATGAGCAGTACTTC.

The chain has TRBV6-5 and TRBJ2-7, with 9 bases matching TRBD2. Germline loops: CDR1 MNHEY, CDR2 SVGAGI. CDR3 length: 15 residues. V shed 2 bases and J 1 base; nucleotides not matched to a gene: 3. This CDR3 reads CASSYDSGSSYEQYF. The DNA for the CDR3 is TGTGCCAGCAGTTACGATAGCGGGAGTTCCTACGAGCAGTACTTC.

The chain couples TRBV28 to TRBJ2-1; the D gene is possibly TRBD2 (5 bases). This CDR3 is built from 12 residues. Germline V gene lookup returns CDR1 MDHEN and CDR2 SYDVKM. Trimming removed 3 bases at V and 14 bases at J, with 14 bases between. CDR3: CASSFEGSKEFF. CDR3 sequence (DNA): TGTGCCAGCAGTTTTGAGGGCTCTAAGGAGTTCTTC.

The gene calls are TRBV4-1 and TRBJ1-5; D is possibly TRBD1 (6 bases). The CDR3 runs 16 residues. The germline CDR1 and CDR2 sequences are MGHRA and YSYEKL. V gave up 4 bases and J gave up 0 bases, with 13 bases separating them. The CDR3 bases are TGCGCCAGCAGCCTCACAGGGTCTAATAGCAATCAGCCCCAGCATTTT. Protein: CASSLTGSNSNQPQHF.

This sequence joins TRBV6-5 and TRBJ1-2; possible D gene TRBD1, 5 bases. From germline, CDR1 is MNHEY and CDR2 SVGAGI. Trimming took off 0 bases at V and 7 bases at J, with 15 bases between the two ends. This CDR3 has 15 residues. As DNA, the CDR3 is TGTGCCAGCAGTTACTCGACAGTCTACCCAATTGGCTACACCTTC. Protein: CASSYSTVYPIGYTF.

The chain combines TRBV6-5 with TRBJ1-4; D is unresolved. Germline V lookup: CDR1 MNHEY, CDR2 SVGAGI. The CDR3 spans 15 residues. The germline V and J ends were trimmed by 0 bases and 6 bases, with 11 bases remaining between them. CDR3 in amino acids: CASSYSTLTDEKLFF. The CDR3 region has the DNA TGTGCCAGCAGTTACTCGACTCTGACCGATGAAAAACTGTTTTTT.

The rearrangement joins TRBV7-9 to TRBJ1-4, with unresolved D. The V end lost 0 bases, the J end lost 3 bases, and 8 bases lay between the germline ends. The CDR3 runs 15 residues. The V gene's germline CDR1 is SEHNR and CDR2 FQNEAQ (reference sequence). The CDR3 DNA reads TGTGCCAGCAGCTTAGCTGGGAGGGCTAATGAAAAACTGTTTTTT. Translation gives CASSLAGRANEKLFF.